This T cell receptor beta chain is from a study of human T cells and chemical hapten exposure (dated by TCRdb to the early 2020s). With respect to the entire study: The libraries were sequenced as a pool, and the TCR yield per sample differed mostly because of small variations in library volumes within the pool. Peripheral blood TCR repertoire changes were tracked in vivo in alopecia patients during primary and secondary sensitization to the hapten diphenylcyclopropenone (DPC). For every blood RNA sample, sequencing covered both the TCR alpha and TCR beta chains.

The time point label corresponds to: healthy volunteer bleed at 6 weeks. Total RNA was extracted from unfractionated whole blood that had been collected in Tempus Blood RNA tubes. About five healthy volunteers served as TCR sequencing controls and were bled at day 0, 2 weeks and 6 weeks. The study at large found these results: Repeated subsampling changed both the strength of the expansion versus patch-test correlation and the threshold at which the correlation became significant. DPC sensitization did not change the number of TCRs with a frequency above 1 in 1000, and there was no evidence of changes in global repertoire structure.

Worth noting for this clonotype: Its target antigen remains unknown. One base away there is no much larger clone; base qualities are not given.

The library relied on RACE. Reads for this sample came from a NextSeq 500. Library preparation attached unique molecular identifiers to individual cDNA molecules for quantitative, reproducible TCR counting. Regarding the original processing steps: The median number of TCRs per sample was 90,000 to 100,000, ranging from 23,224 to 690,600. V, J and CDR3 annotation of the TCR reads was carried out using the Decombinator software suite. For PS versus PT1 abundance plots, all samples were subsampled to the same number of TCRs (28,000). Expanded TCRs were defined as absent before sensitization and observed at least eight times at the 2-week time point. Clones were called with MiXCR by TCRdb after fastp trimmed the public reads at Q25, and only in-frame beta chains were retained. Under each unique CDR3 protein, matching rows form one entry showing the most common genes and DNA. Here the V and J calls rest on TCRdb's processing, not on the authors' analysis. The table for this sample lists more than 75,000 distinct CDR3 sequences; over 6.5% of them were counted only once. Around 1.4% of the sample rests with the top ten.

In the germline V gene (reference sequence), CDR1 corresponds to MNHEY and CDR2 to SMNVEV. The junction carries 9 bases between V and J, which are trimmed by 3 bases and 4 bases respectively. CDR3 length: 13 amino acids, cysteine to phenylalanine. The CDR3 DNA has 39 bases and is translated from base 1. The clonotype comes from a male donor in good health. Some clones in this sample may be carry-over from other donors' samples. The sequence links TRBV27 to TRBJ2-5, with TRBD1 tentatively as D gene (7 bases match). The sequencing sample was made of whole blood. The CDR3 reads CASSFQGGETQYF. Here is the DNA: TGTGCCAGCAGTTTCCAGGGGGGAGAGACCCAGTACTTC.